These 20 T cell receptor beta chains were all obtained from the same sample, sequenced in a study of read filtering for tumor transcriptome and immune sequencing. From roughly 0.4 ug of RNA, a library with molecular barcoded alpha/delta and beta/gamma adaptors was made. TCRdb independently ran MiXCR on the reads; one entry per CDR3 protein. The sample carries about 61,000 distinct CDR3 sequences, 15% to 25% recorded once. Sample: a population of CD138-negative cells sorted from bone marrow. These receptors were collected from a donor aged 40 or older with multiple myeloma.

This clonotype has at least ten counts. V gene TRBV20-1 combines with J gene TRBJ1-1; D is unresolved. Trimming shortened V by 2 bases and J by 1 base, and 8 bases separated the two germline ends. The CDR3 length is 13 residues. Per the germline V gene, CDR1 is DFQATT and CDR2 is SNEGSKA (reference sequence). The CDR3 loop is CSARQQPNTEAFF. In DNA form, the CDR3 reads TGCAGTGCTAGACAACAGCCGAACACTGAAGCTTTCTTT.

A note on this clonotype: With a much larger clone just one base away, this may be a read error. V gene TRBV6-1 combines with J gene TRBJ2-2; 9 bases fit TRBD1. Trimming cost V 6 bases and J 4 bases; bases outside gene matches: 6. The CDR3 has 15 residues. Germline values: CDR1 MNHNS, CDR2 SASEGT. The CDR3 is CASRRDRVGTGELFF. As DNA, the CDR3 is TGTGCCAGCAGGAGGGACAGGGTGGGCACCGGGGAGCTGTTTTTT.

This clonotype was counted ten times or more. The chain couples TRBV20-1 to TRBJ2-3; no reliable D call. V was pared by 6 bases and J by 0 bases, with 10 bases between. CDR3 length equals 13 residues. Germline V gene lookup returns CDR1 DFQATT and CDR2 SNEGSKA (reference sequence). CDR3 DNA: TGCAGTGCGGGCGGCCCTAGCACAGATACGCAGTATTTT. It yields the protein CSAGGPSTDTQYF.

Turning to this clonotype: This may be a read error: a much more frequent sequence differs by one nucleotide. The CDR3 is CASSVSYNTGAFF. The CDR3 DNA follows: TGTGCCAGTAGTGTCAGCTACAACACTGGAGCTTTCTTT. The chain employs TRBV19 and TRBJ1-1, with D unresolved. This CDR3 contains 13 residues. In germline, CDR1 is LNHDA, CDR2 SQIVND (reference sequence).

There are many counts of this clonotype. V gene TRBV7-8 combines with J gene TRBJ2-1; D is unclear. The CDR3 runs 14 residues. The germline gives CDR1 SGHVS, CDR2 FQNEAQ. Deletions cut 5 bases from V and 1 base from J, with 9 bases between. The CDR3 loop reads CASSKRLSYNEQFF. The CDR3 DNA follows: TGTGCCAGCAGCAAGAGGCTGTCCTACAATGAGCAGTTCTTC.

This clonotype has at least ten counts. This chain joins TRBV14 and TRBJ1-1, with D possibly being TRBD1 (6 bases). Germline values: CDR1 SGHDN, CDR2 FVKESK. V was pared by 0 bases and J by 0 bases, with 17 bases between. This CDR3 contains 18 residues. The CDR3 bases are TGTGCCAGCAGCCAAGAGGTGGCAGGGGCGGTATTGAACACTGAAGCTTTCTTT. Translation: CASSQEVAGAVLNTEAFF.

Many counts were recorded for this clonotype. The chain combines TRBV10-3 with TRBJ2-7, with TRBD2 matching over 12 bases. This CDR3 is 15 amino acids long. Germline trimming cut 7 bases from V and 5 bases from J; bases unmatched to any gene: 9. Germline V gives CDR1 ENHRY, CDR2 SYGVKD. CDR3 sequence (DNA): TGTGCCATCACGAAGGGACTAGCGGGTGTAAACGAGCAGTACTTC. Translated, it gives CAITKGLAGVNEQYF.

A few counts support this clonotype. This may arise from a read error, as a much more abundant clone is one base away. The genes are TRBV29-1 and TRBJ1-1, with D tentatively TRBD1 (5 bases). Germline V lookup: CDR1 SQVTM, CDR2 ANQGSEA. The CDR3 runs 14 residues. The CDR3 nucleotides read TGCAGCGTTGAAGATCAGGCAGGGTCCACTGAAGCTCTCTTT. It specifies CSVEDQAGSTEALF.

This chain joins TRBV2 and TRBJ2-3; 10 bases map to TRBD2. The junction had 4 bases not matched to a gene; V was cut back by 5 bases and J by 2 bases. This CDR3 region has 15 residues. Looked up from germline, CDR1 is SNHLY and CDR2 is FYNNEI. CDR3: CASSSLAGITDTQYF. In nucleotides, the CDR3 is TGTGCCAGCAGTTCACTAGCGGGGATCACAGATACGCAGTATTTT.

This clonotype was recorded at least ten times. CDR3 loop: CASSTEGRTVYGYTF. CDR3 coding DNA: TGCGCCAGCAGCACAGAGGGAAGGACAGTCTATGGCTACACCTTC. This rearrangement joins TRBV5-1 to TRBJ1-2, with D perhaps TRBD1 (6 bases). Trimming stripped 4 bases from V and 4 bases from J, with 17 bases between. From germline, CDR1 is SGHRS and CDR2 YFSETQ. CDR3 length: 15 residues.

This clonotype was detected many times. This rearrangement joins TRBV5-1 to TRBJ2-3, with D possibly being TRBD1 or TRBD2 (5 bases each). This CDR3 has 14 residues. The ends were cut back, 0 bases at V and 6 bases at J, with 11 bases in the middle. CDR1 is SGHRS and CDR2 is YFSETQ in the germline V gene. CDR3: CASSLVPGTDTQYF. In DNA, the CDR3 is TGCGCCAGCAGCTTGGTGCCCGGGACGGATACGCAGTATTTT.

This clonotype was counted many times. J is TRBJ1-1 and V is TRBV30; D is perhaps TRBD1 (5 bases). Germline V gene data show CDR1 as GTSNPN and CDR2 as SVGIG (reference sequence). V was trimmed by 1 base and J by 1 base, leaving 13 bases between them. The CDR3 is 15 amino acids. The CDR3 DNA sequence: TGTGCCTGGAGTGGTCTCGGGGCTAGGAACACTGAAGCTTTCTTT. It translates to CAWSGLGARNTEAFF.

With regard to this clonotype: A much larger clone sits a single nucleotide away, making a read error possible. V gene TRBV5-5 combines with J gene TRBJ2-7; D is perhaps TRBD2 (6 bases). The CDR3 totals 13 residues. CDR1 is SGHKS and CDR2 is YYEKEE in the germline V gene (reference sequence). Here the CDR3 DNA reads TGTGCCAGCAGCTGGGGGACTTACTACGAGCGGTACTTC. It specifies CASSWGTYYERYF.

The chain has TRBV20-1 and TRBJ2-2, with no clear D. The CDR3 runs to 14 residues. In germline, CDR1 is DFQATT, CDR2 SNEGSKA (reference sequence). Trimming removed 3 bases from V and 2 bases from J, with 10 bases in between. The CDR3 loop reads CSARVQLNTGELFF. The CDR3, as DNA: TGCAGTGCTAGGGTTCAGCTCAACACCGGGGAGCTGTTTTTT.

This clonotype occurred many times. The rearrangement uses TRBV6-2 or TRBV6-3 and TRBJ2-1; D possibly corresponds to TRBD2 (6 bases). Germline values: CDR1 MNHEY, CDR2 SVGEGT. V lost 8 bases, J lost 0 bases, and 14 bases lay in between. The CDR3 covers 15 residues. CDR3 amino acids: CASGRTARSYNEQFF. CDR3 sequence (DNA): TGTGCCAGCGGGAGGACCGCGCGCTCCTACAATGAGCAGTTCTTC.

This clonotype was seen at least ten times. The V and J genes are TRBV5-1 and TRBJ2-1, with 13 bases fitting TRBD2. The ends lost 4 bases at V and 2 bases at J; junction bases unmatched: 6. Germline lookup yields CDR1 SGHRS and CDR2 YFSETQ. This CDR3 region has 17 residues. In nucleotides, the CDR3 is TGCGCCAGCAGCCAGACTAGCGGGAGGATAACCTACAATGAGCAGTTCTTC. Residues: CASSQTSGRITYNEQFF. Using reference TRBV5-1 and TRBJ2-1 for the parts outside the CDR3, the full variable domain is KAGVTQTPRYLIKTRGQQVTLSCSPISGHRSVSWYQQTPGQGLQFLFEYFSETQRNKGNFPGRFSGRQFSNSRSEMNVSTLELGDSALYLCASSQTSGRITYNEQFFGPGTRLTVL.

This clonotype was found many times. The chain employs TRBV29-1 and TRBJ2-7; TRBD2 is a possible D gene (6 bases). Germline V gene sequence: CDR1 SQVTM, CDR2 ANQGSEA. The CDR3 extends over 15 amino acids. With 5 bases removed from V and 0 bases from J, the gap between germline ends came to 17 bases. The CDR3 DNA is TGCAGCGTTTCATCAAGTGCGGGAAGCTCCTACGAGCAGTACTTC. It translates to CSVSSSAGSSYEQYF.

This clonotype was counted once. The CDR3 bases are TGTGCCAGCAGTTTATTGGGGACGGCCAACAATGAGCAGTTCTTC. It encodes CASSLLGTANNEQFF. This chain uses TRBV27 with TRBJ2-1; D tentatively fits TRBD1 or TRBD2 (5 bases each). This CDR3 has 15 residues. Between the trimmed V and J ends, which lost 1 base and 5 bases, there was a span of 12 bases. CDR1 is MNHEY, CDR2 SMNVEV, per germline (reference sequence).

Points on this clonotype: At one boundary the junction diverges from the germline segment, which might be a read error. The gene calls are TRBV7-9 and TRBJ2-1; no reliable D call. CDR3 size: 15 residues. Germline V gene data show CDR1 as SEHNR and CDR2 as FQNEAQ (reference sequence). CDR3 residues: CASNLAVGPYNEQFF. In nucleotides, the CDR3 is TGTGCCAGCAACTTAGCTGTCGGGCCGTACAATGAGCAGTTCTTC.

The sample holds many counts of this clonotype. The rearrangement links TRBV5-1 to TRBJ2-3; TRBD1 agrees at 7 bases. Germline CDR1 reads SGHRS; CDR2 reads YFSETQ. CDR3 size: 17 residues. J lost 5 bases, V lost 4 bases, and 16 bases had no gene match. Here the CDR3 reads CASSRPSGQGVGDTQYF. The CDR3 DNA sequence: TGCGCCAGCAGCCGACCGAGTGGGCAGGGGGTTGGAGATACGCAGTATTTT. Combining the CDR3 with reference TRBV5-1 and TRBJ2-3 gives the whole variable domain KAGVTQTPRYLIKTRGQQVTLSCSPISGHRSVSWYQQTPGQGLQFLFEYFSETQRNKGNFPGRFSGRQFSNSRSEMNVSTLELGDSALYLCASSRPSGQGVGDTQYFGPGTRLTVL.